This T cell receptor (beta chain) derives from a study of OX40 agonist ivuxolimab in advanced cancers. Study details: Therapy given before enrollment (anti-PD-1, anti-PD-L1 or anti-CTLA-4) was allowed, and roughly 42% had some. Study-wide findings and caveats: Low normalized clonal expansion also occurred in some nonresponding patients. Antigen targets of the expanded peripheral T cells went undetermined.

With baseline, cycle 4 day 1, and cycle 7 day 1 as timepoints, blood was sampled. The CDR3 sequence is 14 residues long. Germline V gene data show CDR1 as ENHRY and CDR2 as SYGVKD. Trimming stripped 0 bases from V and 8 bases from J, with 10 bases between. A word on this clone: Its matching antigen is unknown.

TCRdb's copy holds only in-frame clones and misses some; the assay was immunoSEQ multiplex PCR. The table records tens of thousands of clones, 81% of them present only once. The TCR was taken from an adult with an advanced solid tumor such as melanoma, head and neck, liver or kidney cancer. Material: CD4+ or CD8+ T cells sorted from blood, obtained in a trial of the OX40 agonist ivuxolimab. J is TRBJ1-4 and V is TRBV10-3; no firm D call. The CDR3 loop is CAISESTGDEKLFF. The DNA for the CDR3 is TGTGCCATCAGTGAGTCGACGGGAGACGAAAAACTGTTTTTT.